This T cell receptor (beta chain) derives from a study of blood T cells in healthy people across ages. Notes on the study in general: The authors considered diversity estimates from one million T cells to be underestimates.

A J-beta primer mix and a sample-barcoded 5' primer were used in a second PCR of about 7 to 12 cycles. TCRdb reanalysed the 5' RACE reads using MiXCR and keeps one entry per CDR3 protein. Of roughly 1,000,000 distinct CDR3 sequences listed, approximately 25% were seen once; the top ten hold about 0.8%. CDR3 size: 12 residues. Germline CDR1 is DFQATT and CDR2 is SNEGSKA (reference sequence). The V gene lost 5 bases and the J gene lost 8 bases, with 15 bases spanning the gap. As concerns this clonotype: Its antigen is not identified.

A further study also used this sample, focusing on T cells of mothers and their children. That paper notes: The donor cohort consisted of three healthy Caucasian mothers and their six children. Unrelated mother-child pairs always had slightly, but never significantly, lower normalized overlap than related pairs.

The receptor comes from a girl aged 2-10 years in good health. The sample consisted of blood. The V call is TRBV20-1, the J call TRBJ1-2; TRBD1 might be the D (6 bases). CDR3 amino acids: CSADGGAEGYTF. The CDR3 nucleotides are TGCAGTGCTGACGGGGGCGCAGAAGGCTACACCTTC.